This entry lists 28 T cell receptor beta chains sequenced from one sample in a study of T cell clones after liver transplantation. Repertoires were generated with immunoSEQ multiplex PCR, while TCRdb's copy carries only in-frame clones and drops some. The sample contains over 50,000 clones, around 85% of which appear only once. This material consisted of CD4+ T cells from blood, taken before liver transplant. Receptors originate from a human donor who received a liver transplant.

This chain connects TRBV25-1 to TRBJ1-3; D not certain. V lost 1 base, J lost 1 base, and 8 bases lay in between. The CDR3 is 15 amino acids. Per germline, CDR1 MGHDK and CDR2 SYGVNS. CDR3 nucleotides: TGTGCCAGCAGTGAATTCGGCAGATCTGGAAACACCATATATTTT. Amino acid sequence: CASSEFGRSGNTIYF.

The CDR3 DNA sequence: TGTGCCAGTGCGATGGGGGGCCCCTCTGGAAACACCATATATTTT. It is translated as CASAMGGPSGNTIYF. The V call is TRBV19, the J call TRBJ1-3; possible D gene TRBD1, 6 bases. Germline lookup yields CDR1 LNHDA and CDR2 SQIVND (reference sequence). This CDR3 contains 15 residues. Deletions cut 8 bases from V and 0 bases from J, with 14 bases between.

The CDR3 DNA is TGTGCCACCAGCAGAGGCGGGACTAGCGGGGAGCAAGAGACCCAGTACTTC. It encodes CATSRGGTSGEQETQYF. V usage is TRBV15 and J usage is TRBJ2-5; TRBD2 agrees at 13 bases. Unmatched junction bases numbered 4, after V lost 1 base and J lost 2 bases. The CDR3 has 17 amino acids. Germline V gene sequence: CDR1 LNHNV, CDR2 YYDKDF (reference sequence).

V and J are TRBV28 and TRBJ2-3; TRBD1 is a possible D gene (6 bases). V lost 3 bases to trimming and J lost 1 base, with 8 bases between them. CDR1 and CDR2 from the germline V gene are MDHEN and SYDVKM. The CDR3 runs 14 residues. CDR3 bases: TGTGCCAGCAGTTTCTACAGGGGCACAGATACGCAGTATTTT. It translates to CASSFYRGTDTQYF.

This chain joins TRBV4-2 and TRBJ2-3; 13 positions agree with TRBD2. Looked up from germline, CDR1 is LGHNA and CDR2 is YNFKEQ. This CDR3 has 23 residues. Trimming removed 4 bases from V and 2 bases from J; junction bases left unmatched: 24. The CDR3 DNA is TGTGCCAGCAGCCCGTCCCTAAGAGAGACCTGGACTAGCGGGGGCCCTAACACAGATACGCAGTATTTT. Translating it yields CASSPSLRETWTSGGPNTDTQYF.

J is TRBJ1-2 and V is TRBV5-6; TRBD1 is a possible D gene (5 bases). V lost 1 base and J 2 bases, leaving 9 bases between the germline ends. The CDR3 spans 14 residues. Germline values: CDR1 SGHDT, CDR2 YYEEEE. Here the CDR3 reads CASSLKGLNYGYTF. The CDR3, as DNA: TGTGCCAGCAGCTTGAAGGGGCTGAACTATGGCTACACCTTC.

The chain carries TRBV7-2 and TRBJ2-2; TRBD1 is a possible D gene (6 bases). Germline CDR1 reads SGHTA; CDR2 reads FQGNSA. The CDR3 is made up of 18 amino acids. V was pared by 5 bases and J by 0 bases, with 19 bases between. CDR3 amino acids: CASSPRRQVLANTGELFF. CDR3 coding DNA: TGTGCCAGCAGCCCTAGGCGACAGGTACTCGCGAACACCGGGGAGCTGTTTTTT.

The rearrangement links TRBV27 to TRBJ1-1, with 7 nucleotides matching TRBD1. Germline V gives CDR1 MNHEY, CDR2 SMNVEV (reference sequence). With V trimmed by 10 bases and J by 6 bases, 14 bases remained unmatched. The CDR3 is made up of 14 amino acids. CDR3 nucleotide sequence: TGTGCCACGCGACCCGGGACAGTCGCCTCTGAAGCTTTCTTT. It specifies CATRPGTVASEAFF.

This clone turned up a few times. The chain has TRBV4-3 and TRBJ2-5, with 12 bases fitting TRBD2. Germline CDR1 reads LGHNA; CDR2 reads YSLEER. V shed 0 bases, J shed 2 bases, and the junction held 7 bases outside the gene matches. This CDR3 has 18 amino acids. In DNA, the CDR3 is TGCGCCAGCAGCCAAGATTTTAGGACTAGCGGGGTACAAGAGACCCAGTACTTC. Encoded protein: CASSQDFRTSGVQETQYF.

V and J are TRBV7-2 and TRBJ2-5; the match to TRBD2 covers 9 bases. With V trimmed by 5 bases and J by 4 bases, 8 bases remained unmatched. The germline V gene has CDR1 SGHTA and CDR2 FQGNSA. This CDR3 has 15 amino acids. The CDR3, as DNA: TGTGCCAGCAGCATACGACTAGCGGTCCGAGAGACCCAGTACTTC. It yields the protein CASSIRLAVRETQYF.

This clone appeared a few times. The chain joins TRBV5-8 to TRBJ1-2; 7 nucleotides align to TRBD1. Trimming at V came to 4 bases and at J to 1 base, leaving 7 bases not matched to a gene. This CDR3 is built from 15 residues. Germline V gene data show CDR1 as SGHTS and CDR2 as YDEGEE. The CDR3 here is CASSRRTGLNYGYTF. CDR3 coding DNA: TGTGCCAGCAGCCGACGGACAGGCCTTAACTATGGCTACACCTTC. The whole variable domain, filled in from reference TRBV5-8 and TRBJ1-2, reads EAGVTQSPTHLIKTRGQQATLRCSPISGHTSVYWYQQALGLGLQFLLWYDEGEERNRGNFPPRFSGRQFPNYSSELNVNALELEDSALYLCASSRRTGLNYGYTFGSGTRLTVV.

The chain has TRBV5-5 and TRBJ2-6; D is unresolved. The CDR3 sequence is 17 residues long. V dropped 6 bases and J dropped 16 bases, with 32 bases sitting between them. Germline V gene lookup returns CDR1 SGHKS and CDR2 YYEKEE (reference sequence). DNA for the CDR3: TGTGCCAGCAAAAGTTGTTCTCGCACAAAGTCGGGCCAACGTCTGACTTTC. Its translation: CASKSCSRTKSGQRLTF.

The CDR3 here is CASGGLGGTEAFF. The CDR3 bases are TGCGCCAGTGGGGGTCTCGGTGGAACTGAAGCTTTCTTT. The chain uses TRBV4-3 and TRBJ1-1; perhaps TRBD1 as D (5 bases). Germline V lookup: CDR1 LGHNA, CDR2 YSLEER. The CDR3 spans 13 residues. Trimming stripped 9 bases from V and 5 bases from J, with 16 bases between.

V gene TRBV19 combines with J gene TRBJ2-5; D uncertain. Germline CDR1 and CDR2: LNHDA and SQIVND (reference sequence). V was clipped by 5 bases and J by 8 bases, with 18 bases between them. CDR3 length equals 14 residues. CDR3 DNA sequence: TGTGCCAGTAGTCCCTCCCTCGGCCCGTCAACCCAGTACTTC. Its translation is CASSPSLGPSTQYF.

The genes are TRBV11-1 and TRBJ1-1; unclear D gene. CDR3 size: 12 residues. V gave up 5 bases and J gave up 6 bases, with 10 bases separating them. Germline values: CDR1 SGHAT, CDR2 FQDESV (reference sequence). This CDR3 reads CASSPGISEAFF. Written as DNA, the CDR3 is TGTGCCAGCAGCCCAGGAATATCTGAAGCTTTCTTT.

The chain links TRBV18 to TRBJ1-5, with D tentatively TRBD1 (6 bases). With 6 bases removed from V and 0 bases from J, the gap between germline ends came to 15 bases. The V gene's germline CDR1 is KGHSH and CDR2 LQKENI. This CDR3 comprises 16 residues. CDR3 residues: CASSPDRRHSNQPQHF. CDR3 nucleotide sequence: TGTGCCAGCTCCCCTGACAGGCGCCATAGCAATCAGCCCCAGCATTTT.

The CDR3 protein is CASRPGTGSQKLFF. The CDR3 region has the DNA TGTGCCAGCAGGCCAGGGACAGGGTCACAGAAACTGTTTTTT. The chain is built from TRBV2 and TRBJ1-4; the match to TRBD1 covers 9 bases. V trimming: 6 bases; J trimming: 11 bases; junction bases outside the gene matches: 10. Germline assignment: CDR1 SNHLY and CDR2 FYNNEI. This CDR3 is built from 14 residues.

This clone showed up just a few times. The V call is TRBV6-6, the J call TRBJ2-3; D unclear. V lost 8 bases and J lost 2, with 11 bases in between. This CDR3 has 13 amino acids. Germline V lookup: CDR1 MNHNY, CDR2 SVGAGI (reference sequence). This CDR3 is CASHPGSTDTQYF. The CDR3 DNA follows: TGTGCCAGCCACCCCGGGTCCACAGATACGCAGTATTTT.

The chain is built from TRBV6-1 and TRBJ2-7; 7 bases line up with TRBD2. The ends lost 11 bases at V and 0 bases at J; junction bases unmatched: 7. The CDR3 length is 13 residues. CDR1 MNHNS and CDR2 SASEGT come from the germline V gene. The CDR3 sequence is CAVAGVSSYEQYF. The CDR3 nucleotides read TGTGCCGTGGCGGGGGTGAGCTCCTACGAGCAGTACTTC.

The rearrangement joins TRBV9 to TRBJ2-2; D might be TRBD2 (5 bases). The CDR3 is 15 residues long. Germline V gene lookup returns CDR1 SGDLS and CDR2 YYNGEE. The V end was cut by 3 bases, the J end by 0 bases, with 9 bases between. CDR3 sequence reads: CASSGTLANTGELFF. The CDR3 DNA follows: TGTGCCAGCAGCGGGACTCTCGCGAACACCGGGGAGCTGTTTTTT.

The chain combines TRBV5-1 with TRBJ1-1, with D possibly being TRBD1 (5 bases). V was clipped by 6 bases and J by 3 bases, with 12 bases between them. From germline, CDR1 is SGHRS and CDR2 YFSETQ. The CDR3 spans 13 residues. The CDR3 region is CASTVGTDTEAFF. CDR3 nucleotide sequence: TGCGCCAGCACCGTCGGGACGGACACTGAAGCTTTCTTT.

The gene calls are TRBV18 and TRBJ2-7, with D perhaps matching TRBD2 (6 bases). CDR1 KGHSH and CDR2 LQKENI come from the germline V gene. The CDR3 totals 15 residues. Trimming cost V 6 bases and J 1 base, with 16 bases left between them. CDR3 sequence reads: CASSQEAGRSYEQYF. In DNA form, the CDR3 reads TGTGCCAGCTCGCAGGAGGCAGGGAGGTCCTACGAGCAGTACTTC.

CDR3 protein: CASSSQTRGYTF. The CDR3 DNA follows: TGTGCCAGCAGCAGCCAGACTCGTGGCTACACCTTC. The chain is built from TRBV7-2 and TRBJ1-2; D gene ambiguous. V was cut by 5 bases and J by 7 bases, with 11 bases left in between. Germline V CDR1 and CDR2: SGHTA, FQGNSA. The CDR3 extends over 12 amino acids.

V gene TRBV6-5 combines with J gene TRBJ1-6; D possibly corresponds to TRBD1 (5 bases). The CDR3 contains 14 residues. Germline V lookup: CDR1 MNHEY, CDR2 SVGAGI. Trimming stripped 2 bases from V and 7 bases from J, with 9 bases between. CDR3 DNA: TGTGCCAGCAGTTACAGGCAGGGAAATTCACCCCTCCACTTT. This encodes CASSYRQGNSPLHF.

The chain joins TRBV11-2 to TRBJ2-7; TRBD1 agrees at 8 bases. V was clipped by 4 bases and J by 4 bases; unmatched bases: 6. The CDR3 has 14 amino acids. Germline lookup yields CDR1 SGHAT and CDR2 FQNNGV. CDR3 amino acids: CASSSQGASYEQYF. The CDR3 nucleotides read TGTGCCAGCAGCTCGCAGGGGGCTTCTTACGAGCAGTACTTC.

The rearrangement joins TRBV6-1 to TRBJ2-7; D might be TRBD2 (5 bases). CDR1 MNHNS and CDR2 SASEGT come from the germline V gene. Between the trimmed V and J ends, which lost 6 bases and 4 bases, there was a span of 7 bases. There are 11 residues in the CDR3. CDR3 sequence reads: CASSREYEQYF. The CDR3 DNA reads TGTGCCAGCAGCCGGGAATACGAGCAGTACTTC.

V usage is TRBV5-6 and J usage is TRBJ1-2; no clear D. The germline V gene encodes CDR1 SGHDT and CDR2 YYEEEE. The CDR3 is made up of 16 amino acids. Trimming pared 4 bases from V and 3 bases from J, leaving 19 bases between. In nucleotides, the CDR3 is TGTGCCAGCAGCCTCCGTTCGGGCACGGCGGACTATGGCTACACCTTC. This translates into CASSLRSGTADYGYTF.

This clone was seen once. The chain joins TRBV19 to TRBJ2-7; D gene ambiguous. CDR1 and CDR2 from the germline V gene are LNHDA and SQIVND (reference sequence). The CDR3 extends over 15 amino acids. The V end lost 5 bases, the J end lost 3 bases, and 17 bases lay between the germline ends. CDR3 amino acids: CASSDWTAGGYEQYF. The CDR3 DNA sequence: TGTGCCAGTAGTGATTGGACCGCCGGTGGCTACGAGCAGTACTTC.